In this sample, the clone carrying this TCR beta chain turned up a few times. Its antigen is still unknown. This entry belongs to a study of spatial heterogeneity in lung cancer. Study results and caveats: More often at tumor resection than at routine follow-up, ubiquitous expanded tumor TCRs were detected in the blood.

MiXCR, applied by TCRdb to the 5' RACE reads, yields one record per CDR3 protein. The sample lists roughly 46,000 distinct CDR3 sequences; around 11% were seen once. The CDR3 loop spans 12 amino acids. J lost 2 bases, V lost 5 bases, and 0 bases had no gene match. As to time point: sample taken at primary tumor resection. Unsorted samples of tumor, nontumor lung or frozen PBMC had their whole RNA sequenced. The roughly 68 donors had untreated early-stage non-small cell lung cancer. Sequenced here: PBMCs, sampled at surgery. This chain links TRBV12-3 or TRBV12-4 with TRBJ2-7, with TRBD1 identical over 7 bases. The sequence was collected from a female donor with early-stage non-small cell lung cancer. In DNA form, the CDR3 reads TGTGCCAGCAGTGGGACAGCCTACGAGCAGTACTTC. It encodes CASSGTAYEQYF.